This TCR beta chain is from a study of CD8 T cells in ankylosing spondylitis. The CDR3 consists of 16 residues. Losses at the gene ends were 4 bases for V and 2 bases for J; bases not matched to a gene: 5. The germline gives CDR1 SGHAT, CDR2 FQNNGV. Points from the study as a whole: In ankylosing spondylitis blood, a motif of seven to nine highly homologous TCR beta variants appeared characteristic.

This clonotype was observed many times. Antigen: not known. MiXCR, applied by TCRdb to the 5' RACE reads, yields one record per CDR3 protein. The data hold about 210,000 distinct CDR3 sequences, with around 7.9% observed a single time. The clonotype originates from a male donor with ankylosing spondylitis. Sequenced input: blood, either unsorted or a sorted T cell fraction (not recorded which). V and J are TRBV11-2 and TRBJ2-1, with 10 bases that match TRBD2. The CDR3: CASSSVGTSAYNEQFF. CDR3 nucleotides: TGTGCCAGCAGCTCAGTTGGGACTAGCGCCTACAATGAGCAGTTCTTC. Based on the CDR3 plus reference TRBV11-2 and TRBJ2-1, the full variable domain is EAGVAQSPRYKIIEKRQSVAFWCNPISGHATLYWYQQILGQGPKLLIQFQNNGVVDDSQLPKDRFSAERLKGVDSTLKIQPAKLEDSAVYLCASSSVGTSAYNEQFFGPGTRLTVL.